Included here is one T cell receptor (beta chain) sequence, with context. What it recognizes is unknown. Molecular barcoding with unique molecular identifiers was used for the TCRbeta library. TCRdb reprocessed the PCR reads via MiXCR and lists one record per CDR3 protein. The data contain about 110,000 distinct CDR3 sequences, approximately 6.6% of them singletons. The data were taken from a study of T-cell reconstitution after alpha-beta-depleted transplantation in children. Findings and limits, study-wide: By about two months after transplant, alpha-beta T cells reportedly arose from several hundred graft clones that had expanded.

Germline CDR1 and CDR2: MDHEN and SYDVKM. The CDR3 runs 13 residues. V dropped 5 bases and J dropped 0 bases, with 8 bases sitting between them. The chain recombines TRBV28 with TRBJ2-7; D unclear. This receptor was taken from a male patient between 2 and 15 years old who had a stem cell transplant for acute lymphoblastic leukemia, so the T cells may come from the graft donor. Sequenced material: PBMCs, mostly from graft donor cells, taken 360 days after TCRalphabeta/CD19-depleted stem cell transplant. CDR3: CASSAVTSYEQYF. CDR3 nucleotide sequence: TGTGCCAGCAGTGCGGTAACCTCCTACGAGCAGTACTTC.